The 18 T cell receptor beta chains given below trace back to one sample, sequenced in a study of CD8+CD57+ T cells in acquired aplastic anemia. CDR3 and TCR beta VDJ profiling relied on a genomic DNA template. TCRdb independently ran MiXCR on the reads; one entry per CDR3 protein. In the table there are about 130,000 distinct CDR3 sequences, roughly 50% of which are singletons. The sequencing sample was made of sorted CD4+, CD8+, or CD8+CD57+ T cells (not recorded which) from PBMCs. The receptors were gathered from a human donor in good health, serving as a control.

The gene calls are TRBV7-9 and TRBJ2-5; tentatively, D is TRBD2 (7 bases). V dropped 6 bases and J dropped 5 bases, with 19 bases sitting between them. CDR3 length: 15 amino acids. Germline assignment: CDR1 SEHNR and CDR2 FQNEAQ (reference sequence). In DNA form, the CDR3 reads TGTGCCAGCAGTGCTCCGCCGGGGGGCGGGGAGACCCAGTACTTC. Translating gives CASSAPPGGGETQYF.

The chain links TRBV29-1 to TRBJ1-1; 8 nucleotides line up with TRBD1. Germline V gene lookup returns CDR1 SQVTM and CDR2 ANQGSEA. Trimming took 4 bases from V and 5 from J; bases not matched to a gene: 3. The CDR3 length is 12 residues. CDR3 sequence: CSVAGQGTEAFF. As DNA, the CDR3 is TGCAGCGTTGCCGGACAGGGAACTGAAGCTTTCTTT.

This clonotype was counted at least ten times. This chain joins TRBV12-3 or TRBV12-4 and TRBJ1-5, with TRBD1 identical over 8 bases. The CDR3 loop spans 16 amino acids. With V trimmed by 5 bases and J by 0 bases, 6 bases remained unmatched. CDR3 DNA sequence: TGTGCCAGCAGTATCAACACAGGGGGTAGCAATCAGCCCCAGCATTTT. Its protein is CASSINTGGSNQPQHF.

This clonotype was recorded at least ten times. As DNA, the CDR3 is TGTGCCAGCAGCATCCGGGACCCAGGCGGGGAGCTGTTTTTT. Protein sequence: CASSIRDPGGELFF. The J gene is TRBJ2-2, the V gene TRBV9, with D perhaps TRBD1 or TRBD2 (5 bases each). From germline, CDR1 is SGDLS and CDR2 YYNGEE. The CDR3 consists of 14 residues. Trimming left V 4 bases short and J 7 bases short, with 14 bases between.

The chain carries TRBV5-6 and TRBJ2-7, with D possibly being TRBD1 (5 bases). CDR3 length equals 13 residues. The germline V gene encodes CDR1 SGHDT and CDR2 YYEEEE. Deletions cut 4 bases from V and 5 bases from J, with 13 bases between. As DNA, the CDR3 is TGTGCCAGCAGCCCGAAAGACAGAGACGAGCAGTACTTC. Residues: CASSPKDRDEQYF. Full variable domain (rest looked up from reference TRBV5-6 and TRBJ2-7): DAGVTQSPTHLIKTRGQQVTLRCSPKSGHDTVSWYQQALGQGPQFIFQYYEEEERQRGNFPDRFSGHQFPNYSSELNVNALLLGDSALYLCASSPKDRDEQYFGPGTRLTVT.

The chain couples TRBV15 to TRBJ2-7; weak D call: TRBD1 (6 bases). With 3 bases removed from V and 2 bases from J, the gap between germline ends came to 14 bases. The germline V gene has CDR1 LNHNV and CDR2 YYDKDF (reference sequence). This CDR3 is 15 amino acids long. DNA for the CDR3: TGTGCCACCAGCAGCCCGGGGACAAAAGCCTACGAGCAGTACTTC. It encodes CATSSPGTKAYEQYF.

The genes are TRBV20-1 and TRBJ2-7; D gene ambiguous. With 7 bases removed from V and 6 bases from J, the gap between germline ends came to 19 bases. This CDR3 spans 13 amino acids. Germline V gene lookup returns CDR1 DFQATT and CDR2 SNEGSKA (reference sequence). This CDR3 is CSENRAPYIEQYV. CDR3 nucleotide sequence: TGCAGTGAGAACCGGGCCCCTTATATCGAGCAGTACGTC.

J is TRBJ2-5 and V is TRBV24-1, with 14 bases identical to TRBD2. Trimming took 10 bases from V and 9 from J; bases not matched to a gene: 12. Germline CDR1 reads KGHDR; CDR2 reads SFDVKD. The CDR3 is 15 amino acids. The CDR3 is CATSPGTSGGEAQYF. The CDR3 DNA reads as TGTGCCACGTCACCGGGGACTAGCGGGGGTGAAGCCCAGTACTTC.

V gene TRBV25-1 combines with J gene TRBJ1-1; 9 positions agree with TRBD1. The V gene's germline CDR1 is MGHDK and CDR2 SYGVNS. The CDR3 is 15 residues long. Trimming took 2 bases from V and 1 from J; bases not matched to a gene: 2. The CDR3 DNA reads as TGTGCCAGCAGTGAAGGGACAGGGACGAACACTGAAGCTTTCTTT. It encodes CASSEGTGTNTEAFF.

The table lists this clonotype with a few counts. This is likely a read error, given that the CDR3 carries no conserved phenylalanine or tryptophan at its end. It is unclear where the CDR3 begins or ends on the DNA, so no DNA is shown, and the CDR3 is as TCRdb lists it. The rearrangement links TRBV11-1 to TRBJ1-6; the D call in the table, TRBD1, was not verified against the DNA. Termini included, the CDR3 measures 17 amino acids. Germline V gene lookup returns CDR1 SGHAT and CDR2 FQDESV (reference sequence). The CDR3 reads CASSFRDSNRFNSPPHL.

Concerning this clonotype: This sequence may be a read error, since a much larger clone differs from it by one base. CDR3: CASSQQGGLTTEALF. In nucleotides, the CDR3 is TGTGCCAGCAGCCAACAGGGAGGTTTGACCACTGAAGCTCTCTTT. V usage is TRBV7-2 and J usage is TRBJ1-1, with D possibly matching TRBD1 (6 bases). The germline V gene has CDR1 SGHTA and CDR2 FQGNSA. This CDR3 contains 15 residues.

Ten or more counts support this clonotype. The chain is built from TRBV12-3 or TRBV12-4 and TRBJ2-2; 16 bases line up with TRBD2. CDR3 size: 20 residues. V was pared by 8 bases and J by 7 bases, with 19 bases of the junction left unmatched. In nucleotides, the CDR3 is TGTGCCAGCGCCCGATGGGTCGTCGGGACTAGCGGGGGGGCCGGCGGGGAGCTGTTTTTT. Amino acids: CASARWVVGTSGGAGGELFF.

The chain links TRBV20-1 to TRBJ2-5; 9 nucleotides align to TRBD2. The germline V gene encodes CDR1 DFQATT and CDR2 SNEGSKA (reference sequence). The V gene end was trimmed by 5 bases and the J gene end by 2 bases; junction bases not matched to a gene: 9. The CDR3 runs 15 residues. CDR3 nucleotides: TGCAGTGCTCGTCAGCGGGAGGTACCGCAAGAGACCCAGTACTTC. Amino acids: CSARQREVPQETQYF.

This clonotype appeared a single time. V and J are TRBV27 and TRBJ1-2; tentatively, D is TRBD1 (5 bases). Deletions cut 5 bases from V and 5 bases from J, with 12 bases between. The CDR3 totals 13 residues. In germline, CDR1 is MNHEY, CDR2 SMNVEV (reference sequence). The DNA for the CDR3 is TGTGCCAGCAGTCTCAGGGAAGGGTATGGCTACACCTTC. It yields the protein CASSLREGYGYTF.

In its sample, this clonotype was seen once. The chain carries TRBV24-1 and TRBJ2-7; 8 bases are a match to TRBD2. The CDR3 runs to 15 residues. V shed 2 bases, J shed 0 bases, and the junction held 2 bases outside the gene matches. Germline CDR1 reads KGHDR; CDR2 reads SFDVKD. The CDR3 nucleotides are TGTGCCACCAGTGATTCCAGCGGGAGCTCCTACGAGCAGTACTTC. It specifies CATSDSSGSSYEQYF.

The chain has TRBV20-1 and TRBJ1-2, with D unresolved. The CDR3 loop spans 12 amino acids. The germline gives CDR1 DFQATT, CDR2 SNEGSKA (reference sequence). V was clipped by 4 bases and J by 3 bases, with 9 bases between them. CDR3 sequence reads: CSATPGYYGYTF. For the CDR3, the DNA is TGCAGTGCTACACCGGGCTACTATGGCTACACCTTC.

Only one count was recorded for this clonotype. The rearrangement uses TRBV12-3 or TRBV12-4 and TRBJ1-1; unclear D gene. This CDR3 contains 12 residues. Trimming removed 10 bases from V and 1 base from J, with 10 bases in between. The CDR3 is CAISRENTEAFF. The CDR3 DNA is TGTGCCATCAGCCGGGAGAACACTGAAGCTTTCTTT.

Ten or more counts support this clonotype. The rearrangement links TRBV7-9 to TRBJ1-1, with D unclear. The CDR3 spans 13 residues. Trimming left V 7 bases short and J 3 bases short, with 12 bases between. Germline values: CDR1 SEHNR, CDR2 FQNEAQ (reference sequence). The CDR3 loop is CASMQTGYTEAFF. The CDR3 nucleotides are TGTGCCAGCATGCAGACGGGGTACACTGAAGCTTTCTTT.